Shown below are 9 T cell receptor beta chains from a single sample sequenced in a study of T cell responses to AZD1222 COVID-19 vaccine. The protocol was immunoSEQ multiplex PCR, while the TCRdb copy is restricted to in-frame clones and leaves out a portion. The data contain about 60,000 clones, 84% of them singletons. This specimen was peripheral blood, taken on day 0 of AZD1222 vaccination. Receptors were obtained from an adult in good health.

This chain uses TRBV7-8 with TRBJ1-4; D is unresolved. Germline CDR1 is SGHVS and CDR2 is FQNEAQ. V dropped 6 bases and J dropped 5 bases, with 10 bases sitting between them. The CDR3 covers 13 residues. CDR3 amino acids: CASRPGINEKLFF. The CDR3 DNA follows: TGTGCCAGCAGACCGGGGATCAATGAAAAACTGTTTTTT.

The chain uses TRBV6-4 and TRBJ2-7; 7 bases align to TRBD1. Germline V CDR1 and CDR2: MRHNA, SNTAGT. The CDR3 has 13 residues. V lost 2 bases and J lost 7; bases outside the gene matches: 5. CDR3 in amino acids: CASSDTARGEQYF. In DNA, the CDR3 is TGTGCCAGCAGTGACACCGCCAGGGGGGAGCAGTACTTC.

This clone was counted only a few times. J is TRBJ1-2 and V is TRBV2, with a weak D call TRBD1 (6 bases). Germline-derived CDR1 and CDR2 are SNHLY and FYNNEI. Trimming removed 7 bases at V and 2 bases at J, with 11 bases between. The CDR3 consists of 13 residues. The CDR3 nucleotides read TGTGCCAGCACCGAAGGGGGGAACTATGGCTACACCTTC. Translating it yields CASTEGGNYGYTF.

This chain's CDR3 is CATSDMPGGYNEQFF. In DNA, the CDR3 is TGTGCCACCAGTGATATGCCCGGAGGGTACAATGAGCAGTTCTTC. J is TRBJ2-1 and V is TRBV24-1; TRBD2 might be the D (6 bases). The CDR3 length is 15 residues. CDR1 is KGHDR, CDR2 SFDVKD, per germline. Deletions cut 3 bases from V and 4 bases from J, with 12 bases between.

This rearrangement joins TRBV27 to TRBJ1-2, with 7 nucleotides matching TRBD1. Germline trimming cut 6 bases from V and 2 bases from J; bases unmatched to any gene: 3. Germline CDR1 reads MNHEY; CDR2 reads SMNVEV (reference sequence). This CDR3 has 13 amino acids. CDR3 nucleotide sequence: TGTGCCAGCAGCTTGGGACAGAACTATGGCTACACCTTC. This translates into CASSLGQNYGYTF.

This chain uses TRBV15 with TRBJ2-5; tentatively, D is TRBD1 or TRBD2 (6 bases each). Germline lookup yields CDR1 LNHNV and CDR2 YYDKDF (reference sequence). The germline V and J ends were trimmed by 5 bases and 1 base, with 14 bases remaining between them. The CDR3 is 15 residues long. Here the CDR3 DNA reads TGTGCCACCAGCCCCCCGGGGGCCCTCCAAGAGACCCAGTACTTC. Protein: CATSPPGALQETQYF.

This clone appeared a single time. CDR3 sequence (DNA): TGTGCCAGCAGCCAAGTCGCGGCAGGAAACGGCGTCCTGACTTTC. Translating it yields CASSQVAAGNGVLTF. V is TRBV3-1 (or the pseudogene TRBV3-2) and J is TRBJ2-6; D gene uncertain. Looked up from germline, CDR1 is LGHDT and CDR2 is YNNKEL (reference sequence). This CDR3 is built from 15 residues. V was clipped by 1 base and J by 12 bases, with 16 bases between them.

This clone was picked up one time. The rearrangement joins TRBV7-6 to TRBJ1-5, with TRBD1 as a possible D gene (5 bases). V lost 4 bases and J 6 bases, leaving 10 bases between the germline ends. Germline V lookup: CDR1 SGHVS, CDR2 FNYEAQ. The CDR3 contains 13 residues. This CDR3 is CASSSRDLQPQHF. The CDR3 coding sequence is TGTGCCAGCAGCTCCAGGGATCTTCAGCCCCAGCATTTT.

This clone was found once. The chain has TRBV5-5 and TRBJ1-1, with D possibly matching TRBD1 (5 bases). This CDR3 has 17 residues. V dropped 4 bases and J dropped 1 base, with 20 bases sitting between them. Germline V lookup: CDR1 SGHKS, CDR2 YYEKEE (reference sequence). In DNA form, the CDR3 reads TGTGCCAGCAGCCCCCAGGGCCAGGCAGGGAGGAACACTGAAGCTTTCTTT. Translation gives CASSPQGQAGRNTEAFF.